This T cell receptor beta chain was sequenced for a study of blood T cell repertoires in COVID-19. This CDR3 has 15 amino acids. CDR1 is SGDLS and CDR2 is YYNGEE in the germline V gene. V shed 4 bases and J 4 bases; nucleotides not matched to a gene: 8. Sequencing was performed with immunoSEQ multiplex PCR; in TCRdb, only in-frame clones are kept and a portion is missing. There are approximately 260,000 clones in the sample; over 75% occur only once, and 7.5% to 9% lies in the top ten. This clone has a handful of counts. The source is a human donor in a cohort sampled during active COVID-19. The genes are TRBV9 and TRBJ2-3; 8 positions agree with TRBD2. Source material: peripheral blood. This CDR3 reads CASSKGLVWPDTQYF. DNA of the CDR3: TGTGCCAGCAGCAAGGGACTAGTGTGGCCAGATACGCAGTATTTT.